These 8 T cell receptor beta chains were sequenced from one sample in a study of shared clonotypes between healthy human individuals. The method was immunoSEQ multiplex PCR; TCRdb's version includes in-frame clones alone and lacks a portion of them. This table holds around 430,000 clones, 79% found once. Sequenced input: PBMCs. These receptors all come from a woman between 40 and 50 years old in good health. Some clones in this sample may be carry-over from other donors' samples.

This clone was seen a handful of times. The chain links TRBV15 to TRBJ2-2, with D unresolved. Germline CDR1 and CDR2: LNHNV and YYDKDF (reference sequence). The CDR3 sequence is 13 residues long. Trimming took off 2 bases at V and 7 bases at J, with 8 bases between the two ends. The CDR3 loop is CATSRSANGELFF. The CDR3 coding sequence is TGTGCCACCAGCAGATCCGCTAACGGGGAGCTGTTTTTT.

The V gene is TRBV9, the J gene TRBJ2-5; 8 nucleotides align to TRBD1. This CDR3 has 18 amino acids. V lost 0 bases and J lost 1; bases outside the gene matches: 11. Germline CDR1 and CDR2: SGDLS and YYNGEE. The CDR3, as DNA: TGTGCCAGCAGCGTAGTCCCCGGACAGGGCTTGTCCCAAGAGACCCAGTACTTC. Protein: CASSVVPGQGLSQETQYF.

This chain uses TRBV7-2 with TRBJ2-7, with 9 bases aligning to TRBD2. V gave up 6 bases and J gave up 6 bases; unmatched junction bases: 9. The CDR3 has 14 residues. Germline CDR1 is SGHTA and CDR2 is FQGNSA. The CDR3 region is CASSRVAGDSEQYF. The DNA for the CDR3 is TGTGCCAGCAGTCGTGTAGCGGGAGACAGCGAGCAGTACTTC.

The chain couples TRBV10-3 to TRBJ2-2, with 10 bases identical to TRBD1. The CDR3 is 16 residues long. Germline lookup yields CDR1 ENHRY and CDR2 SYGVKD. V lost 5 bases and J lost 6; bases outside the gene matches: 9. The CDR3, as DNA: TGTGCCATCAGTAGCAGGACAGGGGGTCTCTCCGGGGAGCTGTTTTTT. It translates to CAISSRTGGLSGELFF.

The chain couples TRBV29-1 to TRBJ2-3; 7 nucleotides match TRBD2. This CDR3 comprises 16 residues. The germline V gene encodes CDR1 SQVTM and CDR2 ANQGSEA. With 2 bases clipped from V and 6 bases from J, the junction kept 14 bases outside the gene matches. CDR3 coding DNA: TGCAGCGTTGAATTATCTAGCGGAGCAGCAGTGGATACGCAGTATTTT. It specifies CSVELSSGAAVDTQYF.

This clone appeared a single time. The chain joins TRBV9 to TRBJ2-1; D not resolved. Between the trimmed V and J ends, which lost 1 base and 5 bases, there was a span of 7 bases. CDR1 is SGDLS, CDR2 YYNGEE, per germline. The CDR3 extends over 13 amino acids. The CDR3 spells CASSVRPDNEQFF. The CDR3 coding sequence is TGTGCCAGCAGCGTAAGACCTGACAATGAGCAGTTCTTC.

The rearrangement links TRBV28 to TRBJ2-7; the D is unclear. CDR1 MDHEN and CDR2 SYDVKM come from the germline V gene. This CDR3 has 13 amino acids. V lost 2 bases and J lost 4, with 9 bases in between. CDR3 protein: CASSLGLQYEQYF. The CDR3 DNA reads as TGTGCCAGCAGTTTAGGGCTACAATACGAGCAGTACTTC.

The table lists this clone with a count of one. The chain recombines TRBV2 with TRBJ2-3, with unresolved D. CDR1 and CDR2 from the germline V gene are SNHLY and FYNNEI. V was trimmed by 8 bases and J by 6 bases, leaving 15 bases between them. CDR3 length: 13 residues. The CDR3 nucleotides read TGTGCCAGCGGTTTGGGGAATGAGGATACGCAGTATTTT. Its translation is CASGLGNEDTQYF.